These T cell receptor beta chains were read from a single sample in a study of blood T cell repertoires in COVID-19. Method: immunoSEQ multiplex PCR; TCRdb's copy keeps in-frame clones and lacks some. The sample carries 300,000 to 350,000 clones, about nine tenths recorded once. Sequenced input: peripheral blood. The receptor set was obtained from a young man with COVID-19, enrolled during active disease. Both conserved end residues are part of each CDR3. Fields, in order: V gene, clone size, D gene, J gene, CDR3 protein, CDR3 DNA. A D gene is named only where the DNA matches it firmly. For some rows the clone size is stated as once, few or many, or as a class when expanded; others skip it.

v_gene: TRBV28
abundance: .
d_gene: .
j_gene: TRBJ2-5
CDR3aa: CASSLLGTLETQYF
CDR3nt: TGTGCCAGCAGTTTATTGGGCACTCTAGAGACCCAGTACTTC

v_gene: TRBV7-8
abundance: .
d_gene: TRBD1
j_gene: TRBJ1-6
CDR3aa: CASSSTGSSYNSPLHF
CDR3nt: TGTGCCAGCAGCTCGACAGGGAGCTCCTATAATTCACCCCTCCACTTT

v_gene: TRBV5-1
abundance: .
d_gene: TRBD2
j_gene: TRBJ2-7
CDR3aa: CASSLELAGGTYEQYF
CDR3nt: TGCGCCAGCAGCTTGGAACTAGCGGGAGGTACCTACGAGCAGTACTTC

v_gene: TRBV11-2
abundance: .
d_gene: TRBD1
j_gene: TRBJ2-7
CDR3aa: CASRDFRDRAYEQYF
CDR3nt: TGTGCCAGCAGGGATTTCCGGGACAGAGCCTACGAGCAGTACTTC

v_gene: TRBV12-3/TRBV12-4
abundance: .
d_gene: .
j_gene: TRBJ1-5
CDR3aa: CASSLGSQPQHF
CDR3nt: TGTGCCAGCAGTTTGGGGAGTCAGCCCCAGCATTTT

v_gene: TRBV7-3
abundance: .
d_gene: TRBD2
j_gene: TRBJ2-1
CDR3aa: CASRYPTSGNNEQFF
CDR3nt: TGTGCCAGCAGATATCCGACTAGCGGGAACAATGAGCAGTTCTTC

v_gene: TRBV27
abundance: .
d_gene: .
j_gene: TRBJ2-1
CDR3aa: CASSIRQVHNEQFF
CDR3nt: TGTGCCAGCAGTATTAGACAGGTCCACAATGAGCAGTTCTTC

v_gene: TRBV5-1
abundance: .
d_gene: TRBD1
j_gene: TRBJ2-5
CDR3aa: CASSWGTGEETQYF
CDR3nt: TGCGCCAGCAGCTGGGGGACAGGGGAAGAGACCCAGTACTTC

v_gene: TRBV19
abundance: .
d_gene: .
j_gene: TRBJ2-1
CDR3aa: CASSIETTSGHAFNEQFF
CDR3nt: TGTGCCAGTAGTATTGAAACTACCAGCGGTCATGCCTTCAATGAGCAGTTCTTC

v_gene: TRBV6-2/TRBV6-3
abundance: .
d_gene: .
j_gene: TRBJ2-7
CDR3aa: CASSSRQVGSYEQYF
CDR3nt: TGTGCCAGCAGTTCTCGACAGGTGGGCTCCTACGAGCAGTACTTC

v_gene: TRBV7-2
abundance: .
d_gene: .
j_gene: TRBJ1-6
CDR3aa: CASSLYNSPLHF
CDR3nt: TGTGCCAGCAGCCTATATAATTCACCCCTCCACTTT

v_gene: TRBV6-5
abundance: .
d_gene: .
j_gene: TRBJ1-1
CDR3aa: CASSYESGVGNTEAFF
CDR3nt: TGTGCCAGCAGTTACGAAAGCGGGGTAGGGAACACTGAAGCTTTCTTT

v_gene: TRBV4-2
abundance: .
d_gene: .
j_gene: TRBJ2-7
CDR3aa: CASSQDLQGREQYF
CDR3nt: TGTGCCAGCAGCCAAGATCTACAGGGCCGCGAGCAGTACTTC

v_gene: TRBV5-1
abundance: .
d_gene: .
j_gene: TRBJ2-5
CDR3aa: CASSWGQPQETQYF
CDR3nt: TGCGCCAGCAGCTGGGGACAACCCCAAGAGACCCAGTACTTC

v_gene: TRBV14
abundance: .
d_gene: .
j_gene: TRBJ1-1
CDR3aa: CASSLLEGKGTEAFF
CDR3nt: TGTGCCAGCAGCCTACTGGAGGGGAAGGGCACTGAAGCTTTCTTT

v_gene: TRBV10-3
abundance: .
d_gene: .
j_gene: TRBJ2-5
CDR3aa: CAISTRTQETQYF
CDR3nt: TGTGCCATCAGTACACGGACACAAGAGACCCAGTACTTC

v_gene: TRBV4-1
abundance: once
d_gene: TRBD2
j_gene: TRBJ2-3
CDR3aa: CASSPLLAGQADTQYF
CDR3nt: TGCGCCAGCAGCCCTCTACTAGCGGGACAGGCAGATACGCAGTATTTT

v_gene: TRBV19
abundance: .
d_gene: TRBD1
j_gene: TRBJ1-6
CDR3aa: CASSPWDRDNSPLHF
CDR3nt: TGTGCCAGTAGTCCCTGGGACAGAGATAATTCACCCCTCCACTTT

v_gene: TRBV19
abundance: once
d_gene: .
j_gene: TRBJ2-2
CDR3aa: CASRWRGTGELFF
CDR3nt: TGTGCCAGTAGATGGCGGGGCACCGGGGAGCTGTTTTTT

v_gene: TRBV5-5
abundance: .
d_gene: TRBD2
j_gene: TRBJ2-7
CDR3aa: CASSLATSGTYEQYF
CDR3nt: TGTGCCAGCAGCTTGGCGACTAGCGGCACCTACGAGCAGTACTTC

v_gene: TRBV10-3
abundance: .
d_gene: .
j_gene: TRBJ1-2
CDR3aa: CAISERRPGDSYGYTF
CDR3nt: TGTGCCATCAGTGAGAGGCGGCCAGGGGATTCCTATGGCTACACCTTC

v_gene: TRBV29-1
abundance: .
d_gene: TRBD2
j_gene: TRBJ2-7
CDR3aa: CSVAGGQGEQYF
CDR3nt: TGCAGCGTAGCGGGAGGGCAGGGCGAGCAGTACTTC

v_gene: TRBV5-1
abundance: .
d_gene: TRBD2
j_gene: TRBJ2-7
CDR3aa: CASQEAGGPYEQYF
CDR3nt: TGCGCCAGCCAGGAGGCGGGAGGGCCGTACGAGCAGTACTTC

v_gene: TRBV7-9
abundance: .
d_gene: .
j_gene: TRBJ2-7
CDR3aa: CASSLASQVKEQYF
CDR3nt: TGTGCCAGCAGCTTAGCTTCACAGGTAAAGGAGCAGTACTTC

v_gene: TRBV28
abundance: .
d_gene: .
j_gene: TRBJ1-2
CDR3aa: CASSSGGTSGSIVYTF
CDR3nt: TGTGCCAGCAGTTCTGGAGGCACCTCGGGGTCTATCGTCTACACCTTC

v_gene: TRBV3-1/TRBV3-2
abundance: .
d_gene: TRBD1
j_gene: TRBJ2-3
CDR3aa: CASSHGDRQGSDTQYF
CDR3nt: TGTGCCAGCAGCCATGGCGACAGACAGGGATCAGATACGCAGTATTTT

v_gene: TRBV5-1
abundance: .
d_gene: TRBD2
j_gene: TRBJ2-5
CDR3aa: CASSEGLGQETQYF
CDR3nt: TGCGCCAGCAGCGAGGGACTAGGGCAAGAGACCCAGTACTTC

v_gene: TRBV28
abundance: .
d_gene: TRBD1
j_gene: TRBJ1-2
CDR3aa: CASRLYTGQGDVHGYTF
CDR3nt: TGTGCCAGCCGCCTTTACACGGGACAGGGGGATGTTCATGGCTACACCTTC

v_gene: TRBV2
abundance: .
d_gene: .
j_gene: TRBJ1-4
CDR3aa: CASIPMWTGEQTNEKLFF
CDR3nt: TGTGCCAGCATCCCAATGTGGACGGGGGAGCAAACTAATGAAAAACTGTTTTTT

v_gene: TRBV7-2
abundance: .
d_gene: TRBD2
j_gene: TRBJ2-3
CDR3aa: CASSFLAVTDTQYF
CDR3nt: TGTGCCAGCAGCTTTCTAGCGGTCACAGATACGCAGTATTTT

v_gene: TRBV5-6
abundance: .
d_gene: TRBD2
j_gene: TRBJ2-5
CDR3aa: CASSGGTSAYQETQYF
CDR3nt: TGTGCCAGCAGCGGCGGGACTAGCGCGTACCAAGAGACCCAGTACTTC

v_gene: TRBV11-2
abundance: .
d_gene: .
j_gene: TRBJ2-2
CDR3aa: CASSFQGTGELFF
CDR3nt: TGTGCCAGCAGCTTCCAGGGTACCGGGGAGCTGTTTTTT

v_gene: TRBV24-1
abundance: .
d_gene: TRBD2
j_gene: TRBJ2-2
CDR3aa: CATSDPGLAGVTGELFF
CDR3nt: TGTGCCACCAGTGATCCCGGACTAGCGGGAGTTACCGGGGAGCTGTTTTTT

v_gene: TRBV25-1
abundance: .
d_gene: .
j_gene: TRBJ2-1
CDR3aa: CASTLGGSGNEQFF
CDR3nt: TGTGCCAGCACCCTGGGAGGATCGGGCAATGAGCAGTTCTTC

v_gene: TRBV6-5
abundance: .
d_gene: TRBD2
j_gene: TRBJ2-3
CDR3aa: CASRRGLAGRATQYF
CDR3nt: TGTGCCAGCAGGCGGGGACTAGCGGGTAGAGCTACGCAGTATTTT

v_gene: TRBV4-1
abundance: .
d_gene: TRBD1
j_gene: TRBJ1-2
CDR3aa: CASSPGTGLRGYGYTF
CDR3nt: TGCGCCAGCAGCCCAGGGACAGGACTTAGAGGCTATGGCTACACCTTC

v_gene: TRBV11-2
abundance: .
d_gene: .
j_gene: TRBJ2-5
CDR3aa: CASSYTQGGGETQYF
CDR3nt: TGTGCCAGCAGCTACACTCAGGGTGGTGGAGAGACCCAGTACTTC

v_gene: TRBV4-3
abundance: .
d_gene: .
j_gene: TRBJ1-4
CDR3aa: CASSLRGGSTNEKLFF
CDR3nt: TGCGCCAGCAGCCTTCGGGGGGGGTCAACTAATGAAAAACTGTTTTTT

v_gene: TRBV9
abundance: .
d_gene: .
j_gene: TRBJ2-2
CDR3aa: CASSVVTGNTGALGELFF
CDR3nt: TGTGCCAGCAGCGTAGTAACAGGGAACACCGGGGCCCTAGGGGAGCTGTTTTTT